This is a list of T cell receptor beta chains from one sample in a study of CD8+CD57+ T cells in acquired aplastic anemia. TCRdb used MiXCR to reprocess the reads, holding one entry per CDR3 protein. The repertoire consists of 200,000 to 250,000 distinct CDR3 sequences, with 40% to 50% occurring once and the leading ten covering about 7.8%. The source material was sorted CD4+, CD8+, or CD8+CD57+ T cells (not recorded which) from PBMCs. These receptors were obtained from a human donor with aplastic anemia. Each CDR3 is given with its conserved first and last residue. Only some rows state a clone size, as once, few, many or a class for expanded clones.

j_gene	abundance	v_gene	CDR3aa
TRBJ2-5	once	TRBV6-1	CASSEGGRSETQYF
TRBJ1-2	NA	TRBV11-3	CASSSTGVGGYTF
TRBJ2-5	NA	TRBV9	CASSLMTGEETQYF
TRBJ1-1	once	TRBV20-1	CSAPDRSRDTEAFF
TRBJ2-2	many	TRBV15	CATSRDGEGQGDTGELFF
TRBJ2-1	NA	TRBV2	CASSARDVSSYNEQFF
TRBJ1-1	many	TRBV20-1	CSAREQTSRTEAFF
TRBJ2-7	many	TRBV6-5	CASSYTGLFYEQYF
TRBJ2-3	NA	TRBV7-9	CASSLSSYEGDTQYF
TRBJ1-2	NA	TRBV2	CASSSLGGFYGYTF
TRBJ2-1	NA	TRBV2	CASSQMTSGRGNEQFF
TRBJ2-5	NA	TRBV2	CASSGPDGETQYF
TRBJ2-5	NA	TRBV6-1	CASGTSGGAETQYF
TRBJ1-1	few	TRBV27	CASNKQRATEAFF
TRBJ2-1	NA	TRBV7-2	CASSLVGTGASLIF
TRBJ2-1	many	TRBV7-9	CASSSPGRVGAYNEQFF
TRBJ2-2	NA	TRBV5-6	CASSLGTSSHGELFF
TRBJ2-2	NA	TRBV20-1	CSAPLGAVANTGELFF
TRBJ2-7	NA	TRBV5-1	CASSVAYATYEQYF
TRBJ2-7	many	TRBV5-1	CASTYRDRGDHEQYF
TRBJ2-1	once	TRBV3-1	CASSQDDEQFF
TRBJ2-7	many	TRBV7-9	CASSLVPSSYEQYF
TRBJ2-2	many	TRBV7-9	CASSSRTGTGELFF
TRBJ2-5	many	TRBV7-9	CASRAGGMVETQYF
TRBJ1-2	many	TRBV10-3	CAISEEPGQTNYGYTF
TRBJ2-1	NA	TRBV24-1	CATSVPGLAVLSSYNEQFF
TRBJ1-5	NA	TRBV14	CASSQESTPAQHF
TRBJ2-1	NA	TRBV27	CASSFIGTVVLDEQFF
TRBJ1-1	once	TRBV29-1	CSVVQNTGAFF
TRBJ2-5	NA	TRBV2	CASVNRETQYF
TRBJ2-1	many	TRBV7-8	CASSVSGRNRDEQFF
TRBJ1-6	many	TRBV5-1	CASAFSSYNSPLHF
TRBJ1-1	NA	TRBV4-3	CASSVARGANTEAFF
TRBJ1-4	few	TRBV10-3	CAISVPPGQGEDEKLFF
TRBJ1-2	NA	TRBV10-3	CAISEYRDINYGYTF
TRBJ1-1	NA	TRBV7-9	CASSLFPAGGRSTEAFF
TRBJ2-2	NA	TRBV27	CASSLSSGELFF
TRBJ2-7	many	TRBV9	CASSVGEGEQYF
TRBJ2-2	NA	TRBV7-2	CASSYLRGGGTGELFF
TRBJ2-2	many	TRBV7-9	CASSYDRGNTGELFF
TRBJ2-1	many	TRBV7-2	CASSPLSGGAIDEQFF
TRBJ2-7	once	TRBV24-1	CATSTRDYEQYF
TRBJ2-7	NA	TRBV4-1	CASSQEGASYEQYF
TRBJ1-6	NA	TRBV6-1	CASIKGDNSPLHF
TRBJ2-5	few	TRBV12-3/TRBV12-4	CASSLHRVKGETQYF
TRBJ2-7	few	TRBV15	CATREAGEQYF
TRBJ2-3	NA	TRBV10-3	CAISSPAGGTDTQYF
TRBJ1-1	many	TRBV2	CASRGELNTEAFF
TRBJ1-1	NA	TRBV29-1	CSVGPSRVLNTEAFF
TRBJ2-1	many	TRBV2	CASSKIADF
TRBJ1-4	NA	TRBV20-1	CSARDPGATNEKLFF
TRBJ2-3	NA	TRBV7-2	CASSPTAMLTSTDTQYF
TRBJ2-3	many	TRBV7-3	CASSLGQSSYTDTQYF
TRBJ1-2	once	TRBV30	CAWSAGGDYGYTF